What follows is one TCR beta chain and its context. At the DNA level, this CDR3 is encoded by other sequences in the same sample as well. This record belongs to a study of blood T cell repertoires in COVID-19. The CDR3 is made up of 13 amino acids. The germline V and J ends were trimmed by 2 bases and 5 bases, with 10 bases remaining between them. Germline V gene lookup returns CDR1 SGHNT and CDR2 YYREEE (reference sequence). Measured with immunoSEQ multiplex PCR; TCRdb has only the in-frame clones, and not every one. This sample has 250,000 to 300,000 clones, with more than 85% found just once. The chain uses TRBV5-4 and TRBJ1-1; maybe TRBD1 (5 bases). This receptor was taken from a man aged 40-50 years with acute or convalescent COVID-19. Material: peripheral blood. Here the CDR3 DNA reads TGTGCCAGCAGCTTCAACGGGGGGACTGAAGCTTTCTTT. Its protein product is CASSFNGGTEAFF.